The entry below describes one TCR beta chain. Per the original data handling: Amplification from reference gene primers served as the basis for estimated nucleated cell counts. Generated by immunoSEQ multiplex PCR, the TCRdb table keeps only in-frame clones and is missing some. Clone size and the V and J calls come from that table; the DNA yielded D and trimming. The sample holds under 200,000 clones, roughly 88% seen once. This record comes from a study of blood T cell repertoires in COVID-19. About the research overall: Acute and convalescent COVID-19 samples came from the United States, Italy and Spain. T cells, B-cell-depleted T cells, or PBMCs provided the cDNA or gDNA that served as material.

This CDR3 spans 16 amino acids. CDR1 SGHAT and CDR2 FQNNGV come from the germline V gene. The germline V and J ends were trimmed by 3 bases and 5 bases, with 14 bases remaining between them. This receptor was taken from a man between 18 and 29 years old with acute or convalescent COVID-19. The chain has TRBV11-2 and TRBJ1-6, with D perhaps TRBD1 (6 bases). Input material: peripheral blood. The CDR3 loop reads CASSLRSRGNNSPLHF. Written as DNA, the CDR3 is TGTGCCAGCAGCTTGAGAAGCAGGGGAAATAATTCACCCCTCCACTTT.